These T cell receptor beta chains were read from a single sample in a study of Graves' ophthalmopathy and Graves' hyperthyroidism. TCRdb analysed the multiplex PCR reads with MiXCR anew, one entry per CDR3 protein. Of 150,000 or so distinct CDR3 sequences listed, around 39% are singletons. The sample consisted of peripheral blood. All receptors derive from a man aged 30-40 years with Graves' ophthalmopathy. Each CDR3 is given with its conserved first and last residue. The D gene is left open where the match is weak. The size entry is marked missing in some rows and otherwise reads once, few, many or a size class.

D: -; J: TRBJ2-5; length: 11; V: TRBV20-1; size: many; CDR3: CSARVSQSQYF; DNA: TGCAGTGCTAGAGTTTCTCAGTCCCAGTACTTC
D: TRBD1; J: TRBJ1-2; length: 14; V: TRBV11-2; size: -; CDR3: CASSTLQGANGYTF; DNA: TGTGCCAGCAGCACTCTACAGGGGGCTAATGGCTACACCTTC
D: TRBD2; J: TRBJ2-5; length: 15; V: TRBV20-1; size: -; CDR3: CSARDRAGASETQYF; DNA: TGCAGTGCTAGAGATCGGGCGGGAGCTTCCGAGACCCAGTACTTC
D: -; J: TRBJ2-5; length: 14; V: TRBV27; size: few; CDR3: CASTGGQHQETQYF; DNA: TGTGCCTCCACCGGGGGACAGCACCAAGAGACCCAGTACTTC
D: -; J: TRBJ1-1; length: 13; V: TRBV19; size: -; CDR3: CASRSAEHTEAFF; DNA: TGTGCCAGTAGATCAGCCGAACACACTGAAGCTTTCTTT
D: -; J: TRBJ2-7; length: 13; V: TRBV24-1; size: -; CDR3: CATSDFSTGEQYF; DNA: TGTGCCACCAGTGATTTCTCGACAGGCGAGCAGTACTTC
D: -; J: TRBJ2-5; length: 13; V: TRBV29-1; size: -; CDR3: CSVVGAPRETQYF; DNA: TGCAGCGTTGTGGGAGCACCGCGAGAGACCCAGTACTTC
D: -; J: TRBJ2-2; length: 16; V: TRBV6-2/TRBV6-3; size: many; CDR3: CASRVVTGTHTGELFF; DNA: TGTGCCAGCAGAGTTGTGACCGGGACGCATACCGGGGAGCTGTTTTTT
D: TRBD1; J: TRBJ1-6; length: 15; V: TRBV6-5; size: -; CDR3: CASSYSGDRGSPLHF; DNA: TGTGCCAGCAGTTACTCTGGGGACAGGGGTTCACCCCTCCACTTT
D: -; J: TRBJ1-1; length: 14; V: TRBV12-3/TRBV12-4; size: many; CDR3: CASSPVPGSTEAFF; DNA: TGTGCCAGCAGTCCCGTCCCGGGGTCCACTGAAGCTTTCTTT